The present T cell receptor (beta chain) was sequenced within a study of blood T cell repertoires in COVID-19. TCRdb's copy holds only in-frame clones and misses some; the assay was immunoSEQ multiplex PCR. This sample has about 180,000 clones, with 82% found just once. From germline, CDR1 is SGHTA and CDR2 FQGNSA. The CDR3 has 15 amino acids. V was clipped by 1 base and J by 0 bases, with 7 bases between them. The TCR originated in a woman aged 70-85 years with acute or convalescent COVID-19. This sequence joins TRBV7-2 and TRBJ2-1; D is unresolved. Specimen: peripheral blood. The CDR3: CASSLEASSYNEQFF. The CDR3 DNA reads TGTGCCAGCAGCTTAGAGGCTAGCTCCTACAATGAGCAGTTCTTC.